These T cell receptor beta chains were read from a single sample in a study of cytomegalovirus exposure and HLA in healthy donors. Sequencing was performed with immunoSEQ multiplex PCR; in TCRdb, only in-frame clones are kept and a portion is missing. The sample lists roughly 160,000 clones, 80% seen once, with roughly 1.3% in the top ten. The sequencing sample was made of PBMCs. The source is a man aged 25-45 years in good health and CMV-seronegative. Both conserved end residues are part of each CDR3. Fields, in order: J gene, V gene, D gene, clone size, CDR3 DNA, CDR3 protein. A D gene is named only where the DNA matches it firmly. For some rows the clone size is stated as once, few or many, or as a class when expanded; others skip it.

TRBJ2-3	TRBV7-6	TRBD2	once	TGTGCCAGCAGCCGACTAGCGGGCACCACCACAGATACGCAGTATTTT	CASSRLAGTTTDTQYF
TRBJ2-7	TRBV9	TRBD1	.	TGTGCCAGCAGCGTAGGGACAGGCGGACCCTACGAGCAGTACTTC	CASSVGTGGPYEQYF
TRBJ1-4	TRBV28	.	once	TGTGCCAGCAGTTTGCCGGGGGGAGGTAATGAAAAACTGTTTTTT	CASSLPGGGNEKLFF
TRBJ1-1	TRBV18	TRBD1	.	TGTGCCAGCTCACTGGGACAGGGGGCCCGTGACACTGAAGCTTTCTTT	CASSLGQGARDTEAFF
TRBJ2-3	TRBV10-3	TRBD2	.	TGTGCCATCAGTAGTAGCGGGATATCGGATACGCAGTATTTT	CAISSSGISDTQYF
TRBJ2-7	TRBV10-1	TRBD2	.	TGCGCCAGCAGTGAGAGCGGGGCCAACGAGCAGTACTTC	CASSESGANEQYF
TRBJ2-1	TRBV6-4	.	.	TGTGCCAGCAGTGATGTCCACCGGGGGAGGGAGCAGTTCTTC	CASSDVHRGREQFF
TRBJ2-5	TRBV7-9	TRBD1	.	TGTGCCAGCAGTGGACAGGACATGTCCCAGTACTTC	CASSGQDMSQYF
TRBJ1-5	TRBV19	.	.	TGTGCCAGTAGTACACCCGGGGGTCAGAGCAATCAGCCCCAGCATTTT	CASSTPGGQSNQPQHF
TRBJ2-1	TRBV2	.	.	TGTGCCAGCAGTGATTCCCTCACTAGTTCGAGTATCGATGAGCAGTTCTTC	CASSDSLTSSSIDEQFF
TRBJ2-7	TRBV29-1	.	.	TGCAGCGTCATACGGGACATTTCCTACGAGCAGTACTTC	CSVIRDISYEQYF
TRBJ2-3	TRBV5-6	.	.	TGTGCCAGCAGCTCTGGGGGGAATGCTACGCAGTATTTT	CASSSGGNATQYF
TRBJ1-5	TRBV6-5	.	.	TGTGCCAGCAGCGTACAGAGGGAAGGCAATCAGCCCCAGCATTTT	CASSVQREGNQPQHF
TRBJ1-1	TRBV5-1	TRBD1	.	TGCGCCAGCAGCTCTGGGACAGTCATGAACACTGAAGCTTTCTTT	CASSSGTVMNTEAFF
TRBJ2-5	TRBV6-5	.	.	TGTGCCAGCAGTTGGCGGGTAGAGGGTCACCAAGAGACCCAGTACTTC	CASSWRVEGHQETQYF
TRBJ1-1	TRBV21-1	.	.	TGTGCCAGCGGAGTGGGGTACCAGGGGAACACTGAAGCTTTCTTT	CASGVGYQGNTEAFF
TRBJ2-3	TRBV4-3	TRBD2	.	TGCGCCAGCAGCCTTGGACTAGCGGGGATTTCTAGCACAGATACGCAGTATTTT	CASSLGLAGISSTDTQYF
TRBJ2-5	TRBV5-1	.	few	TGCGCCAGCAGCTTTGACTATGCCCAAGAGACCCAGTACTTC	CASSFDYAQETQYF
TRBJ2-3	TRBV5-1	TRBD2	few	TGCGCCAGCAGCTTGCCTCCGACTAGCGGGGGGTTGCGGGATACGCAGTATTTT	CASSLPPTSGGLRDTQYF
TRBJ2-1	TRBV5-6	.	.	TGTGCCAGCAGCTTGGTAGCGGCTAGCAGGTCCTACAATGAGCAGTTCTTC	CASSLVAASRSYNEQFF
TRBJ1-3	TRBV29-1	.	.	TGCAGCGTTAATCCTGAAGGGAGTGGAAACACCATATATTTT	CSVNPEGSGNTIYF
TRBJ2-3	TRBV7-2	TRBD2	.	TGTGCCAGCAGCCCTAGGACTAGCGGGGGGTGGGATTTT	CASSPRTSGGWDF
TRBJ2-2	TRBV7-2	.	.	TGTGCCAGCATCCGCGCCCCCACCCCGAACACCGGGGAGCTGTTTTTT	CASIRAPTPNTGELFF
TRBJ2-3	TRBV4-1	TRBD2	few	TGCGCCAGCAGCCGGGAGGTTGGACTAGCCGCGACGGATACGCAGTATTTT	CASSREVGLAATDTQYF
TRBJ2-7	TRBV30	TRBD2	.	TGTGCCGGGGAGGGACTAGCAGATGCGGTCTACGAGCAGTACTTC	CAGEGLADAVYEQYF
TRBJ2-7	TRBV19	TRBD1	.	TGTGCCAGTAGGGTGGACAGGATCCAATCCTACGAGCAGTACTTC	CASRVDRIQSYEQYF
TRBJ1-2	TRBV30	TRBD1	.	TGTGCCTGGACGTTCGGGACAGGGGGAGGCTACACCTTC	CAWTFGTGGGYTF
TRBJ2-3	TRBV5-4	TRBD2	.	TGTGCCAGCAGCTTGTCTGGCGGGAGCCCAGATACGCAGTATTTT	CASSLSGGSPDTQYF
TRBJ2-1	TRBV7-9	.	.	TGTGCCAGCAGCGGGGATCCCCCCCGGGGTGAGCAGTTCTTC	CASSGDPPRGEQFF
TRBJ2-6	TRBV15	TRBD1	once	TGTGCCACCAGCGTCCGGGACAGGCCTGGGGCCAACGTCCTGACTTTC	CATSVRDRPGANVLTF
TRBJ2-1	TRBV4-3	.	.	TGCGCCAGCAGCCAAGTCTCTGCGGGGGCAAGCTCCTACAATGAGCAGTTCTTC	CASSQVSAGASSYNEQFF
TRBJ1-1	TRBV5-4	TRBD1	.	TGTGCCAGCAGCACATTGACAGGGGTGAACACTGAAGCTTTCTTT	CASSTLTGVNTEAFF
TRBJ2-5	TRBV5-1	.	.	TGCGCCAGCAGCTTGGTTAGAGAGACCCAGTACTTC	CASSLVRETQYF
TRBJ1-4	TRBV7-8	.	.	TGTGCCAGCAGCTCGGACAGCAGAGGTGAAAAACTGTTTTTT	CASSSDSRGEKLFF
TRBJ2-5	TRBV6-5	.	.	TGTGCCAGCAGCCGAAAGGGACACTCGCGAGAGACCCAGTACTTC	CASSRKGHSRETQYF
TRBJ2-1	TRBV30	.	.	TGTGCCTGGAGTGTACAGGGAGGGGAGTTCTTC	CAWSVQGGEFF
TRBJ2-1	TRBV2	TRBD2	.	TGTGCCAGCAGCGACGGGACTACTGTTTGGAATGAGCAGTTCTTC	CASSDGTTVWNEQFF
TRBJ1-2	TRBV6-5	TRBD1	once	TGTGCCAGCAGTTTTACGACAGGGGCTAACTATGGCTACACCTTC	CASSFTTGANYGYTF
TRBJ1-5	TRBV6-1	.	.	TGTGCCAGCAGTGCCCTAGTTCTAGCCCAGCATTTT	CASSALVLAQHF
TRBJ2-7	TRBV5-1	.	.	TGCGCCAGCAGCCCCACTAGTAACGAGCAGTACTTC	CASSPTSNEQYF
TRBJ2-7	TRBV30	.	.	TGTGCCTGGAGTGTACAGGGGCGGGACGGGGAGCAGTACTTC	CAWSVQGRDGEQYF